This T cell receptor beta chain originates from a study of control samples from healthy donors and cancer patients. Sequencing used immunoSEQ multiplex PCR; TCRdb keeps in-frame clones, though not all of them. The table has around 95,000 clones, around four fifths seen once; the top ten hold roughly a fifth. V was pared by 4 bases and J by 8 bases, with 11 bases of the junction left unmatched. The germline CDR1 and CDR2 sequences are LGHDT and YNNKEL (reference sequence). CDR3 size: 15 residues. The rearrangement uses TRBV3-1 (or the pseudogene TRBV3-2) and TRBJ2-1; 7 positions match TRBD1. Sequenced material: blood. This sequence originates from a man between 25 and 39 years old in good health. In DNA, the CDR3 is TGTGCCAGCAGCCTAGGAAATACAGGGGTCTATGAGCAGTTCTTC. It specifies CASSLGNTGVYEQFF.